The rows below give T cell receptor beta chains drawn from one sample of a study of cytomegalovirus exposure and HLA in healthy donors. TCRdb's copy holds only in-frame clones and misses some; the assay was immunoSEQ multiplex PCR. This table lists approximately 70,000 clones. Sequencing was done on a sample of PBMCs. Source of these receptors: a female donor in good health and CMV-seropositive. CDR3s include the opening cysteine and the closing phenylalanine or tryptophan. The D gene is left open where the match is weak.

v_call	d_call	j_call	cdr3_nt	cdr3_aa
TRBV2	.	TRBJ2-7	TGTGCCAGCACAGGCAGACAGTACTCCTACGAGCAGTACTTC	CASTGRQYSYEQYF
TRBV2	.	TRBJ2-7	TGTGCCAGCAGCGCCCTAGACAGGGAGGACTACGAGCAGTACTTC	CASSALDREDYEQYF
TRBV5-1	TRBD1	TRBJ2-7	TGCGCCAGCAGCTATGGACAGGGTCCCTACGAGCAGTACTTC	CASSYGQGPYEQYF
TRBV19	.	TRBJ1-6	TGTGCCAGTAACACAGGGAACTCCTATAATTCACCCCTCCACTTT	CASNTGNSYNSPLHF
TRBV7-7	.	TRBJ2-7	TGTGCTAGCAGCTTAGCTGAGCGGTGGGAGCAGTACTTC	CASSLAERWEQYF
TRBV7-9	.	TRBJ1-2	TGTGCCAGCAGCCCCAGGGGTGGTAACTATGGCTACACCTTC	CASSPRGGNYGYTF
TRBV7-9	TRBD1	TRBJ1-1	TGTGCCAGCAGCTCCAGGGGGACAGCGAACACTGAAGCTTTCTTT	CASSSRGTANTEAFF
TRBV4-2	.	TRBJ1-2	TGTGCCAGCAGCCAAAGAGGGTCTAACTATGGCTACACCTTC	CASSQRGSNYGYTF
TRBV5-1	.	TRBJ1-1	TGCGCCAGCAGCTTGGCGGACACCACTGAAGCTTTCTTT	CASSLADTTEAFF
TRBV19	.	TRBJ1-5	TGTGCCAGTAGTATGGGGTGGTTGGGAGAACTCAATCAGCCCCAGCATTTT	CASSMGWLGELNQPQHF
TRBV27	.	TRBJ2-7	TGTGCCAGCAGTGTTAGCGGACCCCCGTACGAGCAGTACTTC	CASSVSGPPYEQYF
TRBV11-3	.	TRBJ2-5	TGTGCCCCTGTATGTGAGGAGACCCAGTACTTC	CAPVCEETQYF
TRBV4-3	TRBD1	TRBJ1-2	TGCGCCAGCAGCCAAGAAACGGTGACAGGGGGCATTGGCTACACCTTC	CASSQETVTGGIGYTF
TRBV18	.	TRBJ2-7	TGTGCCAGCTCCCTTGCTAATTACGAGCAGTACTTC	CASSLANYEQYF
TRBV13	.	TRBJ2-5	TGTGCCAGCAGCTTAGACGTACAACAAGAGACCCAGTACTTC	CASSLDVQQETQYF
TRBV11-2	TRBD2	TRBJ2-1	TGTGCCAGCAGCTGGATGACTAGCCTCAGCTCCTACAATGAGCAGTTCTTC	CASSWMTSLSSYNEQFF
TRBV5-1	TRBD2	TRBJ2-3	TGCGCCAGCAGCCGAGGACTAGCGGACCGCACAGATACGCAGTATTTT	CASSRGLADRTDTQYF
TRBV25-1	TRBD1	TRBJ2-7	TGTGCCAGCAGTGAGGGACAGGGAAATTACGAGCAGTACTTC	CASSEGQGNYEQYF
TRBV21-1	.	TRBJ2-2	TGTGCCAGCAGCGGCCGGGACAGGGACACCGGGGAGCTGTTTTTT	CASSGRDRDTGELFF
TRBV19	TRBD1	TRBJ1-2	TGTGCCAGTAACTCCCCGGGACAGGGTTCTAACTATGGCTACACCTTC	CASNSPGQGSNYGYTF
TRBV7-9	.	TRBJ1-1	TGTGCCAGCAGATTCCCCGGGAGGGGTATGAACACTGAAGCTTTCTTT	CASRFPGRGMNTEAFF
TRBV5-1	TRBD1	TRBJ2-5	TGCGCCAGCTATCACAGGGGGCGAGAGACCCAGTACTTC	CASYHRGRETQYF
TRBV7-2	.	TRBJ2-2	TGTGCCAGCAGCCCTCCTCTTAGCACCGGGGAGCTGTTTTTT	CASSPPLSTGELFF
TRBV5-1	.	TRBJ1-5	TGCGCCAGCAGCTTGGATAGCAATCAGCACCAGCATTTT	CASSLDSNQHQHF
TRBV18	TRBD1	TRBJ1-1	TGTGCCAGCTCAGGAGCGACAGGGGCCAGGGGGACTGAAGCTTTCTTT	CASSGATGARGTEAFF
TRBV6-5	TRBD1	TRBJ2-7	TGTGCCAGCAGTTACTCCGGGACAGGGAGTATGTACGAGCAGTACTTC	CASSYSGTGSMYEQYF
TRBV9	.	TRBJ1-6	TGTGCCAGCAGCGTGAGACAGAATAATTCACCCCTCCACTTT	CASSVRQNNSPLHF
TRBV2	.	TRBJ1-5	TGTGCCAGCAGTGAATTCCAGGTGAATCAGCCCCAGCATTTT	CASSEFQVNQPQHF
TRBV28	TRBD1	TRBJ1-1	TGTGCCAGCAGTGGGGACAGGGCCGTAGCTTTCTTT	CASSGDRAVAFF
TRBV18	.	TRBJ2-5	TGTGCCAGCTCGGCGAACGGAGGGCAAGAGACCCAGTACTTC	CASSANGGQETQYF
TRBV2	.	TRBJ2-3	TGTGCCAGCAGTGAGGAGCGAAGCACAGATACGCAGTATTTT	CASSEERSTDTQYF
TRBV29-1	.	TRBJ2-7	TGCAGCGTTGAAGGAGGTGTCGGGTGGGAGCAGTACTTC	CSVEGGVGWEQYF
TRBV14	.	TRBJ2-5	TGTGCCAGCAGCCAAGCGGGAGATGGAAGGGAGACCCAGTACTTC	CASSQAGDGRETQYF
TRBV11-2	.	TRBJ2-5	TGTGCCAGCAGATTAGTACGGGGGACGGAGACCCAGTACTTC	CASRLVRGTETQYF
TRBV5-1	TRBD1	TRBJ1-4	TGCGCCAGCAGGCCCCGACAGGGCTATAATGAAAAACTGTTTTTT	CASRPRQGYNEKLFF
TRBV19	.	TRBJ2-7	TGTGCCAGTAGTTGGGCACAGAGCTCCTACGAGCAGTACTTC	CASSWAQSSYEQYF
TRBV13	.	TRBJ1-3	TGTGCCAGCAGCCTACAGGGAAACACCATATATTTT	CASSLQGNTIYF